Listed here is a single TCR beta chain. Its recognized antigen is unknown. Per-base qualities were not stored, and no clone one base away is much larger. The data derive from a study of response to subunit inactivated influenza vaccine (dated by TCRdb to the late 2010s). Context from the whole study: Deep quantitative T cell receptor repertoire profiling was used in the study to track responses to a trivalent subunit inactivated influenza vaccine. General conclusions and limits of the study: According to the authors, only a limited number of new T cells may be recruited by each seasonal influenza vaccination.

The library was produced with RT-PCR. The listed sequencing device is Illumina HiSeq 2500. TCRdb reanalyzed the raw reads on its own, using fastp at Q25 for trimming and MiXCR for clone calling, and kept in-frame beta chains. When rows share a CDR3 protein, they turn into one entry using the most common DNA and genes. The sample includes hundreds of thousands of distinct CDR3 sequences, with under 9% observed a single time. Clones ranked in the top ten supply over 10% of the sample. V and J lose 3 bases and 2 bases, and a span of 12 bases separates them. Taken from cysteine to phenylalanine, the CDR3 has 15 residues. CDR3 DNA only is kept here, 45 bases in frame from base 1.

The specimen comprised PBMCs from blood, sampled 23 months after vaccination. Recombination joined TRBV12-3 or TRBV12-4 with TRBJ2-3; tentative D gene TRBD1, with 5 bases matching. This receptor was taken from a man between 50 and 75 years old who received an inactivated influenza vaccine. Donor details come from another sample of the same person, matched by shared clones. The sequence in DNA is TGTGCCAGCAGTTTTTCGACAGCCGACACAGATACGCAGTATTTT. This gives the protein CASSFSTADTDTQYF.